This T cell receptor (beta chain) stems from a study of blood T cells in healthy people across ages. Study outcomes and limitations: With unsorted PBMCs, a conclusive comparison of naive versus antigen-experienced cells was not possible. A strong correlation was found between TCR beta diversity and the percentage of naive T cells.

Only a few counts were recorded for this clonotype. As yet, its antigen is unknown. The junction departs from the called germline gene at one end, perhaps through a read error. A second PCR, run for about 7 to 11 cycles, used a sample-barcoded 5' primer plus a J-beta primer mix. TCRdb passed the 5' RACE reads through MiXCR, listing each CDR3 protein once. The sample lists 1.5 million to 2 million distinct CDR3 sequences; 28% were seen once. The CDR3 contains 14 residues. Per the germline V gene, CDR1 is DFQATT and CDR2 is SNEGSKA (reference sequence). The rearrangement joins TRBV20-1 to TRBJ2-1; D gene uncertain. This receptor was obtained from a woman in her 30s in good health. Sequenced: blood. CDR3 coding DNA: TGCAGTATGGTTCCGAGACTCTCCTACAATGAGCGGTTCTTC. Amino acid sequence: CSMVPRLSYNERFF.